The present TCR beta chain was sequenced within a study of blood T cell repertoires in COVID-19. Study at large: Collection of acute and convalescent COVID-19 samples took place in the United States, Italy and Spain. From T cells, B-cell-depleted T cells, or PBMCs came the material, which was cDNA or gDNA.

Per the study methods: Estimated nucleated cell counts came from reference gene primer amplification. Using immunoSEQ multiplex PCR, the repertoire was profiled, and TCRdb retains in-frame clones only, with some absent. V and J calls and clone size are copied from that table; D and trimming were computed from the DNA. The table lists about 70,000 clones, 70% to 90% of them singletons, with roughly 12% in the top ten. The CDR3 runs 15 residues. The germline CDR1 and CDR2 sequences are LNHNV and YYDKDF (reference sequence). V shed 3 bases, J shed 7 bases, and the junction held 10 bases outside the gene matches.

The source is a human donor in a cohort sampled during active COVID-19. What was sequenced was peripheral blood. The chain has TRBV15 and TRBJ1-1; 8 bases are shared with TRBD1. The CDR3 DNA is TGTGCCACCAGCAGCGTACAGACAGGGGAAGTTGAAGCTTTCTTT. This gives the protein CATSSVQTGEVEAFF.